Listed here are 10 T cell receptor beta chains from one sample, sequenced in a study of OX40 agonist ivuxolimab in advanced cancers. Profiled with immunoSEQ multiplex PCR; TCRdb holds only in-frame clones, not every one. The repertoire holds 70,000 to 95,000 clones, 80% to 90% seen once, with around 6.6% in the top ten. Here the sequenced sample was CD4+ or CD8+ T cells sorted from blood, taken in a trial of the OX40 agonist ivuxolimab. The receptor source for this set is an adult with an advanced solid tumor such as melanoma, head and neck, liver or kidney cancer.

This clone appeared once. The chain employs TRBV5-8 and TRBJ1-1, with D perhaps TRBD1 (6 bases). The CDR3 is made up of 14 amino acids. CDR1 and CDR2 from the germline V gene are SGHTS and YDEGEE. The V and J ends lost 4 bases and 9 bases respectively, with 19 bases between them. Here the CDR3 reads CASSEEPPGEKAFF. CDR3 coding DNA: TGTGCCAGCAGCGAAGAACCCCCAGGGGAGAAAGCTTTCTTT.

The chain has TRBV21-1 and TRBJ1-2; the D call TRBD1 from the table was never checked on the DNA. TRBV21-1 is described as a pseudogene. This CDR3 has 12 residues. CDR3: CASSTSTRGYTF. In DNA, the CDR3 is TGTGCCAGCAGCACCTCGACCAGGGGCTACACCTTC.

This clone was observed once. The chain couples TRBV10-3 to TRBJ1-3; D perhaps matches TRBD1 (5 bases). CDR1 ENHRY and CDR2 SYGVKD come from the germline V gene. V shed 6 bases and J shed 8 bases, with 14 bases lying between them. CDR3 length equals 13 residues. The chain's CDR3 is CAISRAAGDTIYF. For the CDR3, the DNA is TGTGCCATCAGCCGGGCGGCGGGGGACACCATATATTTT.

This chain joins TRBV19 and TRBJ1-1; D call uncertain. Germline V lookup: CDR1 LNHDA, CDR2 SQIVND (reference sequence). The length of the CDR3 is 13 residues. V shed 3 bases and J shed 4 bases, with 9 bases lying between them. The CDR3 here is CASSMAWATEAFF. Written as DNA, the CDR3 is TGTGCCAGTAGTATGGCCTGGGCCACTGAAGCTTTCTTT.

The V gene is TRBV27, the J gene TRBJ2-6; no clear D gene. Germline loops: CDR1 MNHEY, CDR2 SMNVEV (reference sequence). The CDR3 is 18 amino acids. Trimming removed 3 bases from V and 8 bases from J, with 23 bases in between. CDR3 DNA: TGTGCCAGCAGTTTTTCAGCTTGGCTACAAAGTCGGTCCAACGTCCTGACTTTC. This encodes CASSFSAWLQSRSNVLTF. The variable domain in full, completed from reference TRBV27 and TRBJ2-6, reads EAQVTQNPRYLITVTGKKLTVTCSQNMNHEYMSWYRQDPGLGLRQIYYSMNVEVTDKGDVPEGYKVSRKEKRNFPLILESPSPNQTSLYFCASSFSAWLQSRSNVLTFGAGSRLTVL.

This clone was found once. This chain uses TRBV18 with TRBJ2-2, with unresolved D. Germline CDR1 is KGHSH and CDR2 is LQKENI. The length of the CDR3 is 13 residues. V was trimmed by 3 bases and J by 4 bases, leaving 6 bases between them. CDR3 DNA sequence: TGTGCCAGCTCACCGGTCGGCACCGGGGAGCTGTTTTTT. The encoded protein is CASSPVGTGELFF. Together with reference TRBV18 and TRBJ2-2, the CDR3 gives the full variable domain: NAGVMQNPRHLVRRRGQEARLRCSPMKGHSHVYWYRQLPEEGLKFMVYLQKENIIDESGMPKERFSAEFPKEGPSILRIQQVVRGDSAAYFCASSPVGTGELFFGEGSRLTVL.

The chain couples TRBV6-6 to TRBJ1-6; no clear D gene. This CDR3 has 14 residues. The V gene's germline CDR1 is MNHNY and CDR2 SVGAGI (reference sequence). V was clipped by 2 bases and J by 7 bases, with 9 bases between them. The CDR3 loop reads CASSYIERNSPLHF. DNA of the CDR3: TGTGCCAGCAGTTACATCGAGAGAAATTCACCCCTCCACTTT.

This clone was seen a handful of times. The gene calls are TRBV6-1 and TRBJ1-2; 9 nucleotides match TRBD1. V was clipped by 9 bases and J by 6 bases; unmatched bases: 5. The CDR3 is 12 residues long. Germline values: CDR1 MNHNS, CDR2 SASEGT. CDR3 DNA: TGTGCCAGTCACAGGGGGCTTGATGGCTACACCTTC. Amino acids: CASHRGLDGYTF.

The chain uses TRBV2 and TRBJ1-5; D is unresolved. Germline CDR1 SNHLY, CDR2 FYNNEI. The CDR3 runs to 19 residues. The V end lost 0 bases, the J end lost 0 bases, and 18 bases lay between the germline ends. Written as DNA, the CDR3 is TGTGCCAGCAGTGAAGCGCTTCGTGGCATTATTCTTAGCAATCAGCCCCAGCATTTT. It is translated as CASSEALRGIILSNQPQHF. The complete variable domain, with remaining parts taken from reference TRBV2 and TRBJ1-5, reads EPEVTQTPSHQVTQMGQEVILRCVPISNHLYFYWYRQILGQKVEFLVSFYNNEISEKSEIFDDQFSVERPDGSNFTLKIRSTKLEDSAMYFCASSEALRGIILSNQPQHFGDGTRLSIL.

V gene TRBV7-8 combines with J gene TRBJ1-5; 9 nucleotides agree with TRBD1. The CDR3 contains 16 residues. Trimming took 6 bases from V and 6 from J; bases not matched to a gene: 12. The germline gives CDR1 SGHVS, CDR2 FQNEAQ. The CDR3 region has the DNA TGTGCCAGCAGTTCACAGGGGGCAGGGTTGGGTCAGCCCCAGCATTTT. Translation gives CASSSQGAGLGQPQHF.